This T cell receptor (beta chain) is drawn from a study of siplizumab effects on memory and regulatory T cells (dated by TCRdb to the late 2010s). For the wider study: The study examined how the anti-CD2 antibody siplizumab affects alloreactive T-cell subsets in allogeneic mixed lymphocyte reactions built from human PBMCs.

Sorted unstimulated T cells and proliferating T cells recovered from mixed lymphocyte reactions were subjected to TCRbeta CDR3 sequencing. Fresh whole blood from around 11 HLA-typed healthy donors was used to isolate PBMCs. To map where alloreactive clones came from, CD4+ regulatory T cells in the unstimulated state were FACS-sorted. Libraries were prepared through the immunoSEQ multiplex PCR assay. Each sample had some 10^5 TCR templates assayed by the deep sequencing platform. Genomic DNA extracted from sorted T cells was the material used for TCRbeta CDR3 sequencing. Turning to the authors' computational methods: The R programming language was used for the clonal analysis of the TCRbeta CDR3 data. Alloreactive CD4+ and CD8+ clones were identified by comparing unstimulated samples to CFSE-low samples taken after the reaction. Regulatory or non-regulatory origin of alloreactive CD4+ clones was assigned by matching sequences to the sorted unstimulated Treg and non-Treg repertoires. In its TCRdb copy, this immuneACCESS table keeps in-frame sequences only and misses some clones. Where compared with another copy, unresolved V genes explain less than half of these, and the others have no known cause. V and J calls and clone size come straight from that table; D and trimming were deduced from the DNA. This sample is represented by some 100,000 clones; under 95% of them were singletons. 0.65% to 0.9% of the sample lies in the top ten.

Germline trimming: 4 bases from V, 3 bases from J; junction bases outside gene matches: 11. The CDR3 covers 17 residues, taking in both the cysteine and the phenylalanine. Only CDR3 DNA is held: 51 bases, read in frame from base 1. CDR1 and CDR2, per the germline V gene, are ENHRY and SYGVKD. Study-wide conclusions, independent of this receptor: Because sequences at frequencies below about 10^-5 were poorly captured, only a minor fraction of alloreactive clones could be mapped back to unstimulated subsets. For roughly 75-97% of proliferating CD4+ or CD8+ clones, no naive or memory phenotype could be assigned. In reactions with siplizumab, an average of about 69% of mappable alloreactive CD4+ clones were Treg-derived, compared with 26.9% in control reactions. Unstimulated naive T cells appeared to be more diverse than memory T cells, and naive cells seemed to make a substantial contribution to the alloresponse. Whether proliferating Tregs from siplizumab cultures were suppressive was not functionally confirmed. The cumulative frequency of alloreactive sequences that could be traced back to unstimulated CD4+ memory T cells was significantly reduced by siplizumab.

With respect to this clone: The target of this receptor is not known. Base qualities are not provided; no much larger clone lies one nucleotide away.

Sequences were obtained from Tregs sorted from blood. The rearrangement combines TRBV10-3 with TRBJ2-7; the junction holds 11 bases that match TRBD1. This clonotype was obtained from a human donor in good health. The DNA sequence is as follows: TGTGCCATCAGTGCGACAATAGGGACAGGGGGGAACTACGAGCAGTACTTC. Its coded protein is CAISATIGTGGNYEQYF.